Below are 6 T cell receptor beta chains sequenced from a single sample in a study of shared clonotypes between healthy human individuals. Some clones are missing from TCRdb's copy, which holds only in-frame ones; the method was immunoSEQ multiplex PCR. The sample yields 2 million to 2.5 million clones, more than 85% seen once. Sequenced input: naive CD4+ T cells from PBMCs. The subset: CD45RA+ positively selected. The receptors were sampled from a man aged 18 to 30 in good health. Some clones in this sample may be carry-over from other donors' samples.

The chain uses TRBV6-6 and TRBJ2-1; 14 nucleotides match TRBD2. J was trimmed by 7 bases and V by 7 bases; bases with no gene match: 6. The length of the CDR3 is 15 residues. Looked up from germline, CDR1 is MNHNY and CDR2 is SVGAGI (reference sequence). CDR3 DNA: TGTGCCAGCATCACCGGGACTAGCGGGGGAAATGAGCAGTTCTTC. Its protein product is CASITGTSGGNEQFF.

The rearrangement links TRBV25-1 to TRBJ1-2; a possible D gene is TRBD1 (5 bases). Trimming took off 5 bases at V and 4 bases at J, with 8 bases between the two ends. Per the germline V gene, CDR1 is MGHDK and CDR2 is SYGVNS. This CDR3 is 12 amino acids long. The CDR3 protein is CASSPDIYGYTF. CDR3 DNA sequence: TGTGCCAGCAGTCCGGACATCTATGGCTACACCTTC.

The chain has TRBV9 and TRBJ1-2; D perhaps matches TRBD1 (5 bases). The germline gives CDR1 SGDLS, CDR2 YYNGEE. V shed 0 bases and J shed 4 bases, with 10 bases lying between them. CDR3 length equals 14 residues. The CDR3 loop is CASSVGGDGYGYTF. The CDR3 DNA follows: TGTGCCAGCAGCGTAGGAGGGGACGGCTATGGCTACACCTTC.

The chain is built from TRBV30 and TRBJ2-7; 7 bases match TRBD1. J gave up 1 base and V 2 bases, and 8 bases lay outside the gene matches. CDR3 size: 15 residues. The germline CDR1 and CDR2 sequences are GTSNPN and SVGIG (reference sequence). The CDR3 region has the DNA TGTGCCTGGAGTAAAAAGGGACAGCTATCCTACGAGCAGTACTTC. Translated, it gives CAWSKKGQLSYEQYF.

The gene calls are TRBV4-1 and TRBJ2-3; 7 bases align to TRBD1. The CDR3 totals 14 residues. Losses at the gene ends were 4 bases for V and 5 bases for J; bases not matched to a gene: 6. Germline CDR1 and CDR2: MGHRA and YSYEKL. The CDR3 DNA sequence: TGCGCCAGCAGCCGATCAACAGGGGAAGATACGCAGTATTTT. It translates to CASSRSTGEDTQYF.

CDR3: CASSPSPSGSYEQYF. The DNA of the CDR3 is TGTGCCAGCAGCCCAAGTCCTAGCGGGAGTTACGAGCAGTACTTC. The chain carries TRBV9 and TRBJ2-7; TRBD2 matches 10 bases. In germline, CDR1 is SGDLS, CDR2 YYNGEE. V gave up 4 bases and J gave up 4 bases; unmatched junction bases: 8. This CDR3 has 15 residues. The whole variable domain, filled in from reference TRBV9 and TRBJ2-7, reads DSGVTQTPKHLITATGQRVTLRCSPRSGDLSVYWYQQSLDQGLQFLIQYYNGEERAKGNILERFSAQQFPDLHSELNLSSLELGDSALYFCASSPSPSGSYEQYFGPGTRLTVT.